This T cell receptor beta chain was sequenced during a study of CXCR3-negative and CXCR3-positive naive CD8 T cells. The CD45RO-CCR7+CD27+CD95- phenotype denoted naive CD8+ T cells. 5' RACE with UMI labels generated the TRB cDNA libraries. Each CDR3 protein gets one entry in TCRdb, which reprocessed the 5' RACE reads and gives no DNA. Its table records about 63,000 distinct CDR3 sequences. Note on this clonotype: The antigen remains undetermined.

Whole-study results and caveats: TRB CDR3 properties were used to infer TCR strength, and surface CD5 was comparable between naive subsets. Researchers reported similar TRBV-TRBJ usage in naive CXCR3-negative and CXCR3-positive cells, though memory differed. Naive cells with CXCR3 showed TRB CDR3s that were more hydrophobic than those in CXCR3-negative naive cells.

Germline loops: CDR1 LGHNA, CDR2 YSLEER. This CDR3 has 15 amino acids. This rearrangement joins TRBV4-3 to TRBJ2-5; TCRdb outputs TRBD1, but without DNA this stays unchecked. Sequencing used naive CXCR3+ CD8+ T cells from blood. Subset of the sample: CD45RO-CCR7+CD27+CD95- naive CD8+ T cells expressing CXCR3 (TNR3+). This clonotype originated in a human donor in good health. Some clones in this sample may be carry-over from other donors' samples. The CDR3 protein is CASSQDLGTEETQYF.